Listed below are T cell receptor beta chains from one sample, sequenced in a study of T-cell reconstitution after alpha-beta-depleted transplantation in children. TCRdb re-analysed the PCR reads in MiXCR, keeping a single row per CDR3 protein. Of about 610,000 distinct CDR3 sequences listed, 10% to 13% are singletons. Sequencing used PBMCs from the stem cell graft donor, obtained from the stem cell graft. Source of these receptors: a human donor who donated a stem cell graft to a child with acute myeloid leukemia. Each CDR3 is given with its conserved first and last residue. The order of the fields is J gene, D gene, V gene, clone size, CDR3 DNA, CDR3 protein. D genes are given only for firm matches. Clone size is not always given. Where it is, it says once, few, many or a class for expanded clones.

TRBJ2-1,TRBD2,TRBV24-1,many,TGTGCCACCAGTGATTCCAGCGGGAGGGCAAGTGAGCAGTTCTTC,CATSDSSGRASEQFF
TRBJ2-1,.,TRBV12-3/TRBV12-4,few,TGTGCCAGCAGTTTTCGGGTAGCGGCCTACAATGAGCAGTTCTTC,CASSFRVAAYNEQFF
TRBJ2-3,.,TRBV28,many,TGTGCCAGCAGCCCCGCAGGCGAGTCAGATACGCAGTATTTT,CASSPAGESDTQYF
TRBJ1-1,.,TRBV29-1,.,TGCAGCGTTGCCGGAGGGACGGTGAACACTGAAGCTTTCTTT,CSVAGGTVNTEAFF
TRBJ1-4,.,TRBV18,few,TGTGCCAGCTCACCACCGGGTGGCGTCGGTGAAAAACTGTTTTTT,CASSPPGGVGEKLFF
TRBJ2-1,TRBD2,TRBV11-2,many,TGTGCCAGCAGCCCCTGGACTAGCGGGAGCTCCTACAATGAGCAGTTCTTC,CASSPWTSGSSYNEQFF
TRBJ1-2,.,TRBV6-5,.,TGTGCCAGCAGTTACTCGGATCCTCCTAGCGGCTACACCTTC,CASSYSDPPSGYTF
TRBJ1-4,.,TRBV7-2,few,TGTGCCAGCAGCTTAGGCCCAGGAAACAATGAGAAACTGTTTTTT,CASSLGPGNNEKLFF
TRBJ2-1,.,TRBV9,few,TGTGCCAGCAGCGTAGACTTACTCAATGAGCAGTTCTTC,CASSVDLLNEQFF
TRBJ1-1,.,TRBV14,.,TGTGCCAGCTCGAATAGAGGGCGCGGGGGTGAAGCTTTCTTT,CASSNRGRGGEAFF
TRBJ2-7,.,TRBV7-6,.,TGTGCCAGCAGCTTAGAGGCGGAGTACGAGCAGTACTTC,CASSLEAEYEQYF
TRBJ2-5,TRBD2,TRBV7-3,few,TGTGCCAGCAGCTTTAATAGCGGGAGAATAGAGACCCAGTACTTC,CASSFNSGRIETQYF
TRBJ1-1,TRBD1,TRBV6-2/TRBV6-3,.,TGTGCCACCAAACCGGGACAGGGATCGTTTTCGAACACTGAAGCTTTCTTT,CATKPGQGSFSNTEAFF
TRBJ2-1,TRBD2,TRBV6-1,.,TGTGCCAGCAGTGATAAGGGACTAGCGGGAGTTTTTGAGCAGTTCTTC,CASSDKGLAGVFEQFF
TRBJ2-7,TRBD2,TRBV6-1,.,TGTGCCAGCAGTCGACTAGCGCCTGAGGAGGAGCAGTACTTC,CASSRLAPEEEQYF